These 21 T cell receptor beta chains were sequenced from one sample in a study of molecular identifiers for immune sequencing clone quantification (dated by TCRdb to 2017 to 2018). The library came from PCR. Data came from an Illumina HiSeq 4000. Using fastp at Q25 and MiXCR, TCRdb reprocessed the public reads and kept productive beta chains. Records with the same CDR3 protein are collapsed into one entry carrying the most frequent genes and DNA. The sample table shows around 480,000 distinct CDR3 sequences, and 20% to 25% are seen once. The biggest ten clones account for more than 0.8% of the sample. The sequenced sample was naive CD8+ T cells from blood, with Jurkat cell RNA spiked in. Explained via the paper, the cell subset or site label denotes: FACS-sorted CD8+CD4-CCR7+CD45RA+ naive T cells. The receptor source for this set is a human donor in good health. Some libraries in this study had Jurkat cell RNA spiked in.

This clonotype was recorded many times. This rearrangement joins TRBV2 to TRBJ2-3; 14 bases are shared with TRBD2. Germline V gene data show CDR1 as SNHLY and CDR2 as FYNNEI. V dropped 7 bases and J dropped 3; count of bases not matched to a gene: 6. The CDR3 length is 16 residues. The CDR3 loop is CASNLGLAGGTDTQYF. CDR3 DNA: TGTGCCAGCAACCTAGGACTAGCGGGAGGAACAGATACGCAGTATTTT.

This clonotype was seen more than once but under ten times. This may be a read error: a much more frequent sequence differs by one nucleotide. The chain uses TRBV5-3 and TRBJ2-5; D is possibly TRBD1 or TRBD2 (5 bases each). TRBV5-3 is an ORF; its function is uncertain. The CDR3 is 14 residues long. Written as DNA, the CDR3 is TGTGCCAGCAGCTCGGGACCAGATGCAGAGACCCAGTACTTC. Protein product: CASSSGPDAETQYF.

The J gene is TRBJ1-4, the V gene TRBV7-6; 7 positions agree with TRBD1. The CDR3 runs 19 residues. CDR1 and CDR2 (germline): SGHVS, FNYEAQ. Trimming removed 3 bases from V and 4 bases from J; junction bases left unmatched: 17. CDR3 amino acids: CASSLETGFGTVVNEKLFF. The DNA of the CDR3 is TGTGCCAGCAGCTTGGAGACAGGGTTCGGAACTGTGGTTAATGAAAAACTGTTTTTT.

The chain combines TRBV6-5 with TRBJ1-4, with TRBD1 matching 7 bases. CDR3 length: 18 amino acids. Trimming removed 6 bases from V and 0 bases from J; junction bases left unmatched: 13. Per the germline V gene, CDR1 is MNHEY and CDR2 is SVGAGI. The CDR3 protein is CASRARQGYLATNEKLFF. The CDR3 nucleotides read TGTGCCAGCAGAGCCCGACAGGGCTACCTTGCAACTAATGAAAAACTGTTTTTT.

This chain connects TRBV5-1 to TRBJ2-7; 7 bases line up with TRBD1. This CDR3 spans 15 amino acids. V lost 3 bases to trimming and J lost 0 bases; unmatched junction nucleotides: 6. Germline V gives CDR1 SGHRS, CDR2 YFSETQ. DNA of the CDR3: TGCGCCAGCAGCTCGGAGGCAGGGGGCTCCTACGAGCAGTACTTC. Translating it yields CASSSEAGGSYEQYF.

The V call is TRBV20-1, the J call TRBJ2-7, with D uncertain. This CDR3 has 14 residues. V lost 3 bases and J lost 5, with 17 bases in between. The germline CDR1 and CDR2 sequences are DFQATT and SNEGSKA (reference sequence). The CDR3 sequence is CSASEGPPSDEQYF. CDR3 in DNA: TGCAGTGCTAGTGAAGGACCCCCATCCGACGAGCAGTACTTC.

This clonotype showed up just a few times. The V and J genes are TRBV2 and TRBJ2-3; TRBD2 is a possible D gene (7 bases). The CDR3 is made up of 15 amino acids. Trimming removed 3 bases from V and 4 bases from J, with 14 bases in between. Germline CDR1 and CDR2: SNHLY and FYNNEI. The CDR3 DNA reads as TGTGCCAGCAGTGAGGCGGGAGCAGGGGCAGATACGCAGTATTTT. This encodes CASSEAGAGADTQYF. Full variable domain (outside the CDR3, taken from reference TRBV2 and TRBJ2-3): EPEVTQTPSHQVTQMGQEVILRCVPISNHLYFYWYRQILGQKVEFLVSFYNNEISEKSEIFDDQFSVERPDGSNFTLKIRSTKLEDSAMYFCASSEAGAGADTQYFGPGTRLTVL.

This chain joins TRBV12-3 or TRBV12-4 and TRBJ2-3; 9 nucleotides agree with TRBD2. With 5 bases clipped from V and 2 bases from J, the junction kept 8 bases outside the gene matches. CDR3 length equals 16 residues. This CDR3 reads CASSAERGVPTDTQYF. DNA of the CDR3: TGTGCCAGCAGTGCCGAGCGGGGGGTACCCACAGATACGCAGTATTTT.

This clonotype was picked up many times. The rearrangement uses TRBV6-2 or TRBV6-3 and TRBJ2-7; D unresolved. The V end was cut by 2 bases, the J end by 3 bases, with 8 bases between. Germline CDR1 MNHEY, CDR2 SVGEGT. The CDR3 runs to 13 residues. The CDR3 DNA is TGTGCCAGCAGTTACGCACCGGGCTACGAGCAGTACTTC. It yields the protein CASSYAPGYEQYF.

This chain uses TRBV12-3 or TRBV12-4 with TRBJ2-1, with 10 bases lining up with TRBD2. This CDR3 spans 15 amino acids. The V and J ends lost 6 bases and 8 bases, in that order; junction bases with no gene match: 10. The CDR3 DNA sequence: TGTGCCAGCAGCCAAGCGGGAGGGCCTTCCCATGAGCAGTTCTTC. This sequence encodes CASSQAGGPSHEQFF.

This clonotype has only a few counts. V usage is TRBV6-1 and J usage is TRBJ2-7; D unclear. V lost 8 bases, J lost 4 bases, and 18 bases lay in between. The CDR3 runs 14 residues. From germline, CDR1 is MNHNS and CDR2 SASEGT. This CDR3 is CASPQIKQDYEQYF. In DNA form, the CDR3 reads TGTGCCAGCCCACAAATAAAACAAGATTACGAGCAGTACTTC.

This clonotype was recorded many times. The V call is TRBV14, the J call TRBJ2-3; D may be TRBD1 or TRBD2 (6 bases each). Germline assignment: CDR1 SGHDN and CDR2 FVKESK. V was pared by 1 base and J by 6 bases, with 11 bases between. CDR3 length equals 14 residues. The CDR3 is CASSQVGGGDTQYF. In DNA, the CDR3 is TGTGCCAGCAGCCAAGTAGGGGGAGGCGATACGCAGTATTTT.

This clonotype was detected many times. This rearrangement joins TRBV7-2 to TRBJ2-3; 14 bases agree with TRBD2. Germline CDR1 and CDR2: SGHTA and FQGNSA. The J segment lost 0 bases and the V segment lost 1 base, leaving 6 bases of the junction unmatched. The CDR3 contains 19 residues. CDR3 residues: CASSLGGLAGASSTDTQYF. The CDR3, as DNA: TGTGCCAGCAGCTTAGGGGGACTAGCGGGGGCCAGTAGCACAGATACGCAGTATTTT.

This clonotype has just a few counts. The gene calls are TRBV6-5 and TRBJ1-2; unclear D gene. The CDR3 sequence is 15 residues long. CDR1 and CDR2 (germline): MNHEY, SVGAGI. Trimming removed 3 bases at V and 3 bases at J, with 14 bases between. The DNA for the CDR3 is TGTGCCAGCAGTTATTTCCCAGATGGTGACTATGGCTACACCTTC. Amino acid sequence: CASSYFPDGDYGYTF.

This clonotype has a count of ten or more. The V and J genes are TRBV6-2 or TRBV6-3 and TRBJ2-3, with TRBD2 identical over 13 bases. Germline lookup yields CDR1 MNHEY and CDR2 SVGEGT. The CDR3 is 17 residues long. With 5 bases clipped from V and 0 bases from J, the junction kept 5 bases outside the gene matches. The CDR3 DNA reads TGTGCCAGCAGTGAGACGACTAGCGGGGGGAGCACAGATACGCAGTATTTT. It is translated as CASSETTSGGSTDTQYF.

The chain is built from TRBV9 and TRBJ1-5; no definite D call. The CDR3 extends over 16 amino acids. From germline, CDR1 is SGDLS and CDR2 YYNGEE. V lost 3 bases and J lost 0, with 13 bases in between. CDR3 sequence: CASSEGGGNSNQPQHF. In DNA, the CDR3 is TGTGCCAGCAGCGAGGGCGGAGGCAATAGCAATCAGCCCCAGCATTTT.

Of note for this clonotype: Since a much larger clone is just one base distant, this may be a read error. The chain has TRBV7-2 and TRBJ2-7; 8 bases are shared with TRBD1. V lost 1 base and J lost 3; bases outside the gene matches: 5. Per the germline V gene, CDR1 is SGHTA and CDR2 is FQGNSA. The CDR3 spans 15 residues. The CDR3 DNA reads as TGTGCCAGCAGCTTAGTTGGACAGGGATGCTACGAGCAGTACTTC. This codes for CASSLVGQGCYEQYF.

The chain combines TRBV7-2 with TRBJ2-7; 13 bases agree with TRBD2. The CDR3 sequence is 19 residues long. The germline CDR1 and CDR2 sequences are SGHTA and FQGNSA. Trimming cost V 1 base and J 7 bases; bases outside gene matches: 16. CDR3 sequence: CASSLGVLAGGSSPDEQYF. The CDR3 DNA is TGTGCCAGCAGCTTAGGGGTACTAGCGGGAGGGTCCTCCCCTGATGAGCAGTACTTC.

V usage is TRBV4-3 and J usage is TRBJ2-7; D may be TRBD2 (7 bases). The ends were cut back, 0 bases at V and 4 bases at J, with 22 bases in the middle. The CDR3 is 18 residues long. CDR1 is LGHNA and CDR2 is YSLEER in the germline V gene. CDR3 in amino acids: CASSQDRPSGGAGYEQYF. CDR3 nucleotides: TGCGCCAGCAGCCAAGACCGGCCGTCGGGGGGCGCGGGGTACGAGCAGTACTTC.

This clonotype has a count of ten or more. V is TRBV7-6 and J is TRBJ2-6; 7 nucleotides agree with TRBD1. Germline V gives CDR1 SGHVS, CDR2 FNYEAQ. The CDR3 sequence is 17 residues long. Losses at the gene ends were 3 bases for V and 0 bases for J; bases not matched to a gene: 5. CDR3 sequence reads: CASSFGTAISGANVLTF. Written as DNA, the CDR3 is TGTGCCAGCAGCTTTGGGACAGCAATCTCTGGGGCCAACGTCCTGACTTTC.

The CDR3 DNA sequence: TGCAGCGTTGAAGGGATAGGCAGTTTCAGGGTGGCTGAGCAGTTCTTC. Its translation is CSVEGIGSFRVAEQFF. The V and J genes are TRBV29-1 and TRBJ2-1; perhaps TRBD1 as D (5 bases). V shed 1 base and J shed 9 bases, with 22 bases lying between them. This CDR3 is built from 16 residues. Germline assignment: CDR1 SQVTM and CDR2 ANQGSEA.